This T cell receptor (beta chain) came from a study of cytomegalovirus exposure and HLA in healthy donors. A word on this clone: Its target is unknown.

Broader study findings: In a later analysis, common viral pathogens appeared linked to several of the most significant clusters.

V was shortened by 6 bases and J by 0 bases, with 8 bases between the two germline ends. The CDR3 has 13 residues. The germline gives CDR1 MNHEY, CDR2 SVGAGI. Amplification used 60 Vbeta primers and 13 Jbeta primers. The method was immunoSEQ multiplex PCR; TCRdb's version includes in-frame clones alone and lacks a portion of them. Here the sample spans 150,000 to 180,000 clones, 70% to 80% being singletons. The chain is built from TRBV6-5 and TRBJ1-1; no clear D. Sequencing was done on a sample of PBMCs. This clonotype was obtained from a man aged 25-45 years in good health and CMV-seropositive. CDR3 DNA sequence: TGTGCCAGCAGCCCCACATTGAACACTGAAGCTTTCTTT. Its translation: CASSPTLNTEAFF.